These 3 T cell receptor beta chains came from one sample sequenced in a study of blood T cell repertoires in COVID-19. Only in-frame clones appear in the TCRdb table, and some are missing; sequencing was by immunoSEQ multiplex PCR. The sample shows more than 250,000 clones, approximately 90% of them seen only once. Sequencing was performed on PBMCs or T cells enriched from blood (not recorded which). These TCRs come from a middle-aged woman with acute COVID-19.

The chain employs TRBV5-4 and TRBJ1-2; D unresolved. This CDR3 comprises 13 residues. V lost 4 bases and J lost 4, with 11 bases in between. Germline V lookup: CDR1 SGHNT, CDR2 YYREEE (reference sequence). Here the CDR3 DNA reads TGTGCCAGCAGCCAAGACGGACTCTATGGCTACACCTTC. Translating gives CASSQDGLYGYTF. Drawing the rest from reference TRBV5-4 and TRBJ1-2, the complete variable domain is ETGVTQSPTHLIKTRGQQVTLRCSSQSGHNTVSWYQQALGQGPQFIFQYYREEENGRGNFPPRFSGLQFPNYSSELNVNALELDDSALYLCASSQDGLYGYTFGSGTRLTVV.

This chain uses TRBV6-5 with TRBJ2-7; TRBD1 matches 9 bases. The CDR3 totals 15 residues. The germline CDR1 and CDR2 sequences are MNHEY and SVGAGI. With V trimmed by 1 base and J by 4 bases, 5 bases remained unmatched. CDR3 sequence (DNA): TGTGCCAGCAGTTACTTGGGACAGGGAAGGTACGAGCAGTACTTC. It codes for CASSYLGQGRYEQYF.

This chain uses TRBV5-1 with TRBJ1-1; D not certain. Deletions cut 0 bases from V and 5 bases from J, with 5 bases between. The CDR3 has 12 amino acids. CDR1 is SGHRS, CDR2 YFSETQ, per germline. The CDR3: CASSLGQTEAFF. For the CDR3, the DNA is TGCGCCAGCAGCTTGGGGCAGACTGAAGCTTTCTTT. The whole variable domain, filled in from reference TRBV5-1 and TRBJ1-1, reads KAGVTQTPRYLIKTRGQQVTLSCSPISGHRSVSWYQQTPGQGLQFLFEYFSETQRNKGNFPGRFSGRQFSNSRSEMNVSTLELGDSALYLCASSLGQTEAFFGQGTRLTVV.